The rows below give T cell receptor beta chains drawn from one sample of a study of cytomegalovirus exposure and HLA in healthy donors. The protocol was immunoSEQ multiplex PCR, while the TCRdb copy is restricted to in-frame clones and leaves out a portion. The sample lists about 130,000 clones; roughly 74% were seen once. Material: PBMCs. These receptor sequences come from a woman aged 45-60 years in good health and CMV-seropositive. CDR3s include the opening cysteine and the closing phenylalanine or tryptophan. Each record gives: V gene, clone size, J gene, D gene, CDR3 protein, CDR3 DNA. A D gene is named only where the DNA matches it firmly. The size of a clone is reported for some rows only, either as once, few or many, or as a class for expanded clones.

V: TRBV5-5; size: few; J: TRBJ2-1; D: TRBD2; CDR3: CASSPRASGGNEQFF; DNA: TGTGCCAGCAGCCCGCGGGCTAGCGGGGGCAATGAGCAGTTCTTC
V: TRBV29-1; size: .; J: TRBJ1-5; D: .; CDR3: CSVSGASDNQPQHF; DNA: TGCAGCGTTTCAGGGGCCTCTGACAATCAGCCCCAGCATTTT
V: TRBV7-9; size: .; J: TRBJ2-3; D: TRBD1; CDR3: CSSSPDRAGTDTQYF; DNA: TGTTCCAGCAGCCCGGACAGGGCTGGCACAGATACGCAGTATTTT
V: TRBV28; size: .; J: TRBJ1-2; D: TRBD1; CDR3: CASSFRGIANYGYTF; DNA: TGTGCCAGCAGTTTCAGGGGGATCGCTAACTATGGCTACACCTTC
V: TRBV5-1; size: .; J: TRBJ1-2; D: TRBD1; CDR3: CASSSPGTGSPSSSYYGYTF; DNA: TGCGCCAGCAGCTCACCCGGGACAGGCTCACCATCCTCATCATATTATGGCTACACCTTC
V: TRBV5-4; size: few; J: TRBJ2-7; D: TRBD1; CDR3: CASSLAGQGRYEQYF; DNA: TGTGCCAGCAGCTTGGCGGGACAGGGGCGCTACGAGCAGTACTTC
V: TRBV2; size: once; J: TRBJ2-3; D: .; CDR3: CASSEYRDTQYF; DNA: TGTGCCAGCAGTGAATACCGGGATACGCAGTATTTT
V: TRBV27; size: few; J: TRBJ2-7; D: .; CDR3: CASSSTSYEQYF; DNA: TGTGCCAGCAGTTCAACTTCCTACGAGCAGTACTTC
V: TRBV7-2; size: .; J: TRBJ2-7; D: TRBD1; CDR3: CASSLGWDSTEQYF; DNA: TGTGCCAGCAGCTTAGGATGGGACAGTACCGAGCAGTACTTC
V: TRBV7-2; size: .; J: TRBJ1-2; D: .; CDR3: CASSPMGAGTSLLSYGYTF; DNA: TGTGCCAGCAGCCCCATGGGTGCAGGTACCTCCCTTTTAAGCTATGGCTACACCTTC
V: TRBV2; size: once; J: TRBJ2-3; D: .; CDR3: CASLVLDTQYF; DNA: TGTGCCAGCCTCGTTTTGGATACGCAGTATTTT
V: TRBV27; size: .; J: TRBJ2-1; D: TRBD2; CDR3: CASSFSWRGLAGGPEQFF; DNA: TGTGCCAGCAGTTTTTCGTGGAGAGGACTAGCGGGGGGGCCTGAGCAGTTCTTC
V: TRBV5-1; size: .; J: TRBJ1-2; D: .; CDR3: CASSLEQLYGYTF; DNA: TGCGCCAGCAGCTTGGAACAGCTCTATGGCTACACCTTC
V: TRBV30; size: .; J: TRBJ1-2; D: TRBD1; CDR3: CAWSWDRGSLYPFYTF; DNA: TGTGCCTGGAGTTGGGACAGGGGATCCCTCTATCCTTTCTACACCTTC
V: TRBV11-1; size: .; J: TRBJ1-3; D: .; CDR3: CASSLGGPNSGNTIYF; DNA: TGTGCCAGCAGCTTGGGAGGACCGAACTCTGGAAACACCATATATTTT
V: TRBV28; size: .; J: TRBJ1-5; D: .; CDR3: CASSTGSSNQPQHF; DNA: TGTGCCAGCAGTACGGGATCCAGCAATCAGCCCCAGCATTTT
V: TRBV6-1; size: .; J: TRBJ1-1; D: .; CDR3: CASRKTVSNTEAFF; DNA: TGTGCCAGCAGAAAGACAGTATCGAACACTGAAGCTTTCTTT
V: TRBV27; size: .; J: TRBJ1-2; D: .; CDR3: CASSVTGPYGYTF; DNA: TGTGCCAGCAGCGTCACAGGTCCCTATGGCTACACCTTC
V: TRBV30; size: .; J: TRBJ1-5; D: .; CDR3: CAWDPGLDQPQHF; DNA: TGTGCCTGGGACCCAGGGCTCGATCAGCCCCAGCATTTT
V: TRBV5-1; size: .; J: TRBJ2-2; D: .; CDR3: CASSSAGQNTGELFF; DNA: TGCGCCAGCAGCTCGGCCGGACAGAACACCGGGGAGCTGTTTTTT
V: TRBV6-1; size: .; J: TRBJ2-1; D: .; CDR3: CASSELLNSGSPRGNEQFF; DNA: TGTGCCAGCAGTGAATTGTTGAATTCTGGGTCTCCCCGAGGCAATGAGCAGTTCTTC
V: TRBV27; size: .; J: TRBJ2-5; D: TRBD1; CDR3: CASRRTYDRAPETQYF; DNA: TGTGCCAGCAGACGCACCTACGACAGGGCCCCAGAGACCCAGTACTTC
V: TRBV2; size: few; J: TRBJ2-5; D: .; CDR3: CASSDGATTTQYF; DNA: TGTGCCAGCAGTGATGGGGCCACTACGACCCAGTACTTC
V: TRBV7-8; size: .; J: TRBJ2-3; D: .; CDR3: CASSFPFSTDTQYF; DNA: TGTGCCAGCAGCTTTCCCTTTAGCACAGATACGCAGTATTTT
V: TRBV7-8; size: .; J: TRBJ2-1; D: TRBD2; CDR3: CASSLVLSGGAYEQFF; DNA: TGTGCCAGCAGCTTAGTCTTGAGCGGGGGGGCCTATGAGCAGTTCTTC
V: TRBV6-1; size: .; J: TRBJ1-5; D: .; CDR3: CASSEPGQANQPQHF; DNA: TGTGCCAGCAGTGAACCGGGACAAGCCAATCAGCCCCAGCATTTT
V: TRBV7-7; size: few; J: TRBJ2-3; D: .; CDR3: CASSPTYSSTDTQYF; DNA: TGTGCCAGCAGCCCCACCTATTCTAGCACAGATACGCAGTATTTT
V: TRBV29-1; size: .; J: TRBJ1-1; D: .; CDR3: CSARNTEAFF; DNA: TGCAGCGCCAGAAACACTGAAGCTTTCTTT
V: TRBV30; size: few; J: TRBJ2-5; D: TRBD1; CDR3: CAWRRQGDQETQYF; DNA: TGTGCCTGGAGACGACAGGGTGATCAAGAGACCCAGTACTTC
V: TRBV28; size: .; J: TRBJ1-3; D: .; CDR3: CASSPGDTIYF; DNA: TGTGCCAGCAGCCCAGGGGACACCATATATTTT
V: TRBV27; size: .; J: TRBJ2-1; D: TRBD2; CDR3: CASSSMTSGANEQFF; DNA: TGTGCCAGCAGTTCGATGACTAGCGGGGCAAATGAGCAGTTCTTC
V: TRBV30; size: few; J: TRBJ1-5; D: .; CDR3: CAWGGDSNQPQHF; DNA: TGTGCCTGGGGCGGGGATAGCAATCAGCCCCAGCATTTT
V: TRBV18; size: .; J: TRBJ1-5; D: TRBD1; CDR3: CASSPLGQGANSNQPQHF; DNA: TGTGCCAGCTCACCGCTGGGACAGGGAGCGAATAGCAATCAGCCCCAGCATTTT
V: TRBV4-1; size: .; J: TRBJ1-6; D: .; CDR3: CASSQVVTGGPSPLHF; DNA: TGCGCCAGCAGCCAAGTTGTGACAGGCGGTCCGTCACCCCTCCACTTT
V: TRBV27; size: once; J: TRBJ1-1; D: .; CDR3: CASSLTNSGTEAFF; DNA: TGTGCCAGCAGTTTAACTAATTCGGGGACTGAAGCTTTCTTT
V: TRBV7-9; size: .; J: TRBJ2-7; D: TRBD2; CDR3: CASSLEVLAGGPFYEQYF; DNA: TGTGCCAGCAGCTTAGAGGTGTTAGCGGGGGGGCCCTTCTACGAGCAGTACTTC
V: TRBV4-1; size: once; J: TRBJ1-2; D: .; CDR3: CASSQDLATNYGYTF; DNA: TGCGCCAGCAGCCAAGATTTAGCGACGAACTATGGCTACACCTTC
V: TRBV5-1; size: .; J: TRBJ2-5; D: .; CDR3: CASSSAASIQETQYF; DNA: TGCGCCAGCAGCTCGGCGGCAAGCATTCAAGAGACCCAGTACTTC
V: TRBV19; size: .; J: TRBJ1-1; D: .; CDR3: CASSVGAANTEAFF; DNA: TGTGCCAGTAGTGTGGGGGCAGCCAACACTGAAGCTTTCTTT
V: TRBV5-6; size: .; J: TRBJ2-1; D: .; CDR3: CASSPAVSSYNEQFF; DNA: TGTGCCAGCAGCCCGGCGGTCTCTTCCTACAATGAGCAGTTCTTC
V: TRBV6-1; size: .; J: TRBJ1-1; D: .; CDR3: CASSFEQGFLTEAFF; DNA: TGTGCCAGCAGTTTCGAACAGGGATTTCTTACTGAAGCTTTCTTT
V: TRBV7-9; size: .; J: TRBJ1-6; D: .; CDR3: CASSLAREGAPLHF; DNA: TGTGCCAGCAGCTTAGCCAGGGAGGGGGCACCCCTCCACTTT
V: TRBV5-1; size: .; J: TRBJ1-6; D: TRBD1; CDR3: CASSETDRGYSPLHF; DNA: TGCGCCAGCAGCGAAACGGACAGGGGCTATTCACCCCTCCACTTT
V: TRBV29-1; size: .; J: TRBJ2-7; D: .; CDR3: CSVQQGGTYEQYF; DNA: TGCAGCGTACAACAGGGAGGGACCTACGAGCAGTACTTC
V: TRBV2; size: once; J: TRBJ1-6; D: .; CDR3: CASSDFPRGSPLHF; DNA: TGTGCCAGCAGTGATTTCCCCCGGGGTTCACCCCTCCACTTT
V: TRBV19; size: .; J: TRBJ2-7; D: TRBD2; CDR3: CASSITWVRGDEQYF; DNA: TGTGCCAGTAGTATCACCTGGGTTCGGGGGGACGAGCAGTACTTC
V: TRBV5-5; size: .; J: TRBJ2-3; D: .; CDR3: CASSLGRVGLSADTQYF; DNA: TGTGCCAGCAGCTTAGGCAGGGTGGGTCTTTCAGCAGATACGCAGTATTTT
V: TRBV6-5; size: .; J: TRBJ2-1; D: .; CDR3: CATSPATSSLNEQFF; DNA: TGTGCCACCTCCCCCGCGACTAGTTCGCTCAATGAGCAGTTCTTC
V: TRBV6-1; size: .; J: TRBJ2-7; D: .; CDR3: CASSEPGQLYEQYF; DNA: TGTGCCAGCAGTGAACCGGGACAACTCTACGAGCAGTACTTC
V: TRBV9; size: .; J: TRBJ1-4; D: TRBD1; CDR3: CASSGDGQGGNEKLFF; DNA: TGTGCCAGCAGCGGAGACGGACAGGGGGGTAATGAAAAACTGTTTTTT
V: TRBV5-4; size: few; J: TRBJ2-5; D: TRBD2; CDR3: CASSPSGGVQETQYF; DNA: TGTGCCAGCAGTCCTAGCGGGGGGGTACAAGAGACCCAGTACTTC
V: TRBV7-8; size: .; J: TRBJ2-6; D: .; CDR3: CASSLTYSSGANVLTF; DNA: TGTGCCAGCAGCTTAACCTACAGCTCTGGGGCCAACGTCCTGACTTTC
V: TRBV6-6; size: .; J: TRBJ1-1; D: .; CDR3: CASSYVGRNTEAFF; DNA: TGTGCCAGCAGTTATGTAGGGAGGAACACTGAAGCTTTCTTT
V: TRBV10-3; size: .; J: TRBJ2-3; D: TRBD1; CDR3: CAISESMGQGANTQYF; DNA: TGTGCCATCAGTGAGTCTATGGGACAGGGGGCAAATACGCAGTATTTT